What follows are 4 T cell receptor beta chains derived from one specimen sequenced in a study of shared clonotypes between healthy human individuals. Produced via immunoSEQ multiplex PCR; TCRdb's table is partial and in-frame only. The table records 950,000 to 1,100,000 clones, about 76% of them present only once. The specimen sequenced was memory CD4+ T cells sorted from blood. The subset: CD45RA-negative fraction. These receptors came from a man younger than 30 in good health.

The rearrangement uses TRBV6-7 and TRBJ1-2; D is possibly TRBD1 (6 bases). TRBV6-7 has ORF status, its function being uncertain. The V end was cut by 0 bases, the J end by 2 bases, with 16 bases between. CDR3 size: 17 residues. CDR3 sequence (DNA): TGTGCCAGCAGTTACTCCAGGGGAGGGGATAGAAACTATGGCTACACCTTC. Protein product: CASSYSRGGDRNYGYTF.

The rearrangement uses TRBV2 and TRBJ1-6; D call uncertain. V lost 6 bases, J lost 7 bases, and 10 bases lay in between. The CDR3 runs 13 residues. Germline loops: CDR1 SNHLY, CDR2 FYNNEI. The CDR3 reads CASSSRENSPLHF. CDR3 bases: TGTGCCAGCAGCTCTAGGGAGAATTCACCCCTCCACTTT.

The V and J genes are TRBV30 and TRBJ2-7; 9 bases fit TRBD1. CDR1 is GTSNPN and CDR2 is SVGIG in the germline V gene (reference sequence). J gave up 5 bases and V 2 bases, and 7 bases lay outside the gene matches. This CDR3 spans 14 amino acids. The CDR3 loop is CAWSRGQGNDEQYF. CDR3 bases: TGTGCCTGGAGTCGGGGACAGGGTAACGACGAGCAGTACTTC.

This chain connects TRBV10-1 to TRBJ2-5; a weak D match, TRBD1 (6 bases). Germline V CDR1 and CDR2: WNHNN, SYGVQD (reference sequence). The CDR3 has 14 amino acids. Trimming shortened V by 6 bases and J by 4 bases, and 15 bases separated the two germline ends. The CDR3 loop is CASSGRGSGETQYF. The CDR3 coding sequence is TGCGCCAGCAGCGGCAGGGGTTCGGGAGAGACCCAGTACTTC.